A selection of T cell receptor beta chains follows, all from one sample in a study of T cell changes during pregnancy in multiple sclerosis. Sequencing was performed with immunoSEQ multiplex PCR; in TCRdb, only in-frame clones are kept and a portion is missing. The data show roughly 40,000 clones, 90% to 95% seen once. Sequences were derived from CD4+ T cells from peripheral blood mononuclear cells, sampled in the second trimester of pregnancy. The receptors derive from a female donor with multiple sclerosis, enrolled in a pregnancy study. Both conserved end residues are part of each CDR3. The D gene is left open where the match is weak. The size entry is marked missing in some rows and otherwise reads once, few, many or a size class.

V	D	J	size	CDR3	DNA
TRBV6-6	-	TRBJ2-6	-	CASSSGQNSGANVLTF	TGTGCCAGCAGTTCGGGACAAAACTCTGGGGCCAACGTCCTGACTTTC
TRBV6-1	TRBD1	TRBJ1-4	-	CASSEDHRGRNEKLFF	TGTGCCAGCAGTGAGGACCACAGGGGACGAAATGAAAAACTGTTTTTT
TRBV2	TRBD1	TRBJ2-5	-	CASSRTGPKETQYF	TGTGCCAGCAGTCGGACAGGTCCCAAAGAGACCCAGTACTTC
TRBV7-6	TRBD2	TRBJ2-1	-	CASSLLGLMALINEQFF	TGTGCCAGCAGCTTACTGGGACTAATGGCCCTAATCAATGAGCAGTTCTTC
TRBV25-1	-	TRBJ1-2	once	CASSDGDMALYGYTF	TGTGCCAGCAGTGATGGGGACATGGCGCTCTATGGCTACACCTTC
TRBV7-2	-	TRBJ1-2	-	CASSLVAASDYGYTF	TGTGCCAGCAGCTTAGTAGCAGCAAGTGACTATGGCTACACCTTC
TRBV27	-	TRBJ1-2	-	CASSLGGGDGYTF	TGTGCCAGCAGTTTAGGTGGGGGCGATGGCTACACCTTC
TRBV27	-	TRBJ1-4	-	CASSPRVPVGATNEKLFF	TGTGCCAGCAGTCCCAGGGTCCCAGTAGGAGCAACTAATGAAAAACTGTTTTTT
TRBV12-1	-	TRBJ2-1	-	CASSFFLYSGVKNEQFF	TGTGCCAGCAGCTTTTTTCTATATTCGGGAGTGAAGAATGAGCAGTTCTTC
TRBV7-2	-	TRBJ2-1	once	CASSLGQVTYNEQFF	TGTGCCAGCAGCTTAGGACAGGTGACCTACAATGAGCAGTTCTTC
TRBV4-1	-	TRBJ2-2	-	CASSQDITGELFF	TGCGCCAGCAGCCAAGATATCACCGGGGAGCTGTTTTTT
TRBV2	TRBD1	TRBJ2-2	-	CASSRTGGMAGELFF	TGTGCCAGCAGCAGGACAGGGGGCATGGCCGGGGAGCTGTTTTTT
TRBV19	TRBD1	TRBJ2-2	once	CATSGQGGTGELFF	TGTGCCACCTCGGGACAGGGGGGCACCGGGGAGCTGTTTTTT
TRBV4-2	-	TRBJ1-3	once	CASYLRTAISGNTIYF	TGTGCCAGCTACCTCCGGACAGCAATCTCTGGAAACACCATATATTTT
TRBV19	-	TRBJ1-5	once	CASRRTRDQPQHF	TGTGCCAGTAGGCGGACACGAGATCAGCCCCAGCATTTT
TRBV29-1	-	TRBJ2-3	-	CSARGQISTDTQYF	TGCAGCGCGCGAGGACAGATCAGCACAGATACGCAGTATTTT
TRBV11-2	-	TRBJ2-2	-	CASSLPWGTRGGLFF	TGTGCCAGCAGCTTACCATGGGGGACAAGAGGTGGGCTGTTTTTT
TRBV6-5	-	TRBJ1-5	-	CASSRTVYSNQPQHF	TGTGCCAGCAGTAGGACAGTCTATAGCAATCAGCCCCAGCATTTT
TRBV4-3	-	TRBJ1-1	-	CASSQVAGLNTEAFF	TGCGCCAGCAGCCAAGTGGCAGGGTTGAACACTGAAGCTTTCTTT
TRBV29-1	TRBD1	TRBJ1-2	-	CSVEGRDRVSVWYGYTF	TGCAGCGTTGAGGGACGGGACAGGGTCTCTGTTTGGTATGGCTACACCTTC
TRBV19	-	TRBJ2-5	once	CASSSLGGGETQYF	TGTGCCAGTAGTTCCCTGGGAGGTGGGGAGACCCAGTACTTC
TRBV5-4	TRBD2	TRBJ2-5	once	CASSPPGAGGLGETQYF	TGTGCCAGCAGCCCCCCGGGCGCGGGGGGGCTTGGGGAGACCCAGTACTTC
TRBV7-7	-	TRBJ2-5	-	CASSVGLQETQYF	TGTGCCAGCAGCGTGGGACTTCAAGAGACCCAGTACTTC
TRBV30	TRBD2	TRBJ2-5	-	CAWSSSGGLETQYF	TGTGCCTGGAGTTCAAGCGGGGGGCTGGAGACCCAGTACTTC
TRBV11-3	TRBD2	TRBJ2-1	-	CASSLGGTSIDEQFF	TGTGCCAGCAGCTTAGGAGGGACTAGCATCGATGAGCAGTTCTTC
TRBV2	-	TRBJ1-2	-	CASRRPSLYGYTF	TGTGCCAGCAGGCGTCCTAGTTTATATGGCTACACCTTC
TRBV6-5	-	TRBJ2-5	-	CASSPGGRETQYF	TGTGCCAGCAGTCCGGGGGGCCGAGAGACCCAGTACTTC
TRBV7-9	TRBD2	TRBJ2-3	-	CASSFELRGGANF	TGTGCCAGCAGCTTTGAGTTGCGGGGGGGCGCGAATTTT
TRBV21-1	-	TRBJ1-5	-	CASSKALCLFWTGGFNQPQHF	TGTGCCAGCAGCAAAGCGCTTTGTTTGTTCTGGACAGGAGGTTTTAATCAGCCCCAGCATTTT
TRBV6-6	-	TRBJ1-1	-	CASSLWGVGTEAFF	TGTGCCAGCAGTTTGTGGGGGGTCGGCACTGAAGCTTTCTTT
TRBV7-6	-	TRBJ1-1	once	CASSLRQDRWPEAFF	TGTGCCAGCAGCCTACGACAGGACCGCTGGCCTGAAGCTTTCTTT
TRBV19	-	TRBJ2-7	-	CASSISFSYEQYF	TGTGCCAGTAGTATTTCTTTCTCCTACGAGCAGTACTTC
TRBV7-9	-	TRBJ2-7	-	CASSLEGGTYEQYF	TGTGCCAGCAGCTTAGAGGGGGGGACCTACGAGCAGTACTTC
TRBV6-5	-	TRBJ2-1	-	CASSYSSAYNEQFF	TGTGCCAGCAGTTACTCTAGCGCCTACAATGAGCAGTTCTTC
TRBV5-6	-	TRBJ1-1	few	CASSPWPADTEAFF	TGTGCCAGCAGCCCGTGGCCAGCGGACACTGAAGCTTTCTTT
TRBV11-2	TRBD1	TRBJ2-1	-	CASSPIRGRDNEQFF	TGTGCCAGCAGCCCCATAAGGGGGCGCGATAATGAGCAGTTCTTC
TRBV6-5	-	TRBJ2-5	-	CASSYPLSYSQETQYF	TGTGCCAGCAGTTACCCCCTTTCCTATAGTCAAGAGACCCAGTACTTC
TRBV29-1	TRBD2	TRBJ2-5	-	CSVLAGVETQYF	TGCAGCGTTCTAGCGGGAGTTGAGACCCAGTACTTC
TRBV2	TRBD1	TRBJ1-2	-	CASSTGTGVNGYTF	TGTGCCAGCTCAACCGGGACAGGGGTGAATGGCTACACCTTC
TRBV19	TRBD2	TRBJ2-3	-	CASSIIPRGGDTDTQYF	TGTGCCAGTAGTATCATTCCGCGGGGGGGGGACACAGATACGCAGTATTTT